Listed below are T cell receptor beta chains from one sample, sequenced in a study of blood T cells in healthy people across ages. TCRdb passed the 5' RACE reads through MiXCR, listing each CDR3 protein once. The data hold more than 900,000 distinct CDR3 sequences, with 25% to 35% observed a single time. This sample also appeared in a second study, on T cells of mothers and their children.

The sample consisted of blood. These receptors were obtained from a woman in her 40s in good health. Both conserved end residues are part of each CDR3. The D gene is left open where the match is weak. Not every row has a clone size; where given, it reads once, few, many or a size class.

clone_size j_call d_call v_call cdr3_aa cdr3_nt
many TRBJ1-2 NA TRBV7-9 CASSLNAFGGDYGYTF TGTGCCAGCAGCTTAAACGCTTTCGGGGGCGACTATGGCTACACCTTC
NA TRBJ2-3 NA TRBV12-3/TRBV12-4 CASNAGSTDTQYF TGTGCCAGCAATGCAGGGAGCACAGATACGCAGTATTTT
few TRBJ1-4 NA TRBV2 CASSETAGYEKLFF TGTGCCAGCAGTGAGACAGCAGGGTATGAAAAACTGTTTTTT
many TRBJ2-7 NA TRBV7-2 CASREPDSLYEQYF TGTGCCAGCAGGGAACCCGACAGTCTCTACGAGCAGTACTTC
NA TRBJ1-6 TRBD1 TRBV4-3 CASSQDRGQGSPLHF TGCGCCAGCAGCCAGGACAGGGGGCAGGGTTCACCCCTCCACTTT
many TRBJ1-2 TRBD1 TRBV20-1 CSVDRDLYGYTF TGCAGTGTAGACAGGGACCTGTATGGCTACACCTTC
NA TRBJ2-3 TRBD2 TRBV7-2 CASSFAGGEGPTDTQYF TGTGCCAGCAGCTTCGCTGGGGGGGAGGGGCCCACAGATACGCAGTATTTT
many TRBJ2-1 TRBD2 TRBV28 CASREGLAYNEQFF TGTGCGAGCAGGGAGGGTCTAGCCTACAATGAGCAGTTCTTC
many TRBJ2-5 NA TRBV24-1 CATSDFSETQYF TGTGCCACCAGTGATTTCAGTGAGACCCAGTACTTC
NA TRBJ2-5 TRBD2 TRBV28 CASSLAGVLETQYF TGTGCCAGCAGCTTAGCGGGGGTCCTAGAGACCCAGTACTTC
many TRBJ2-3 NA TRBV2 CASSDQDGWYF TGTGCCAGCAGTGACCAGGACGGGTGGTATTTT
once TRBJ2-7 TRBD1 TRBV4-2 CASSQARRTGTYEQYF TGTGCCAGCAGCCAAGCGAGAAGGACAGGAACCTACGAGCAGTACTTC
many TRBJ2-7 TRBD1 TRBV14 CASSQEIGGDEQYF TGTGCCAGCAGCCAAGAGATAGGGGGCGACGAGCAGTACTTC
NA TRBJ1-1 NA TRBV28 CAGVRGGGTEAFF TGTGCCGGAGTTCGGGGAGGGGGCACTGAAGCTTTCTTT
few TRBJ1-1 NA TRBV4-2 CANKGSGGTEAFF TGTGCCAACAAGGGGTCGGGCGGCACTGAAGCTTTCTTT
NA TRBJ1-1 NA TRBV2 CASRLNGEAFF TGTGCCAGCAGGCTGAATGGTGAAGCTTTCTTT
once TRBJ2-1 NA TRBV28 CACESLGGPYDEQFF TGTGCCTGCGAATCCCTCGGCGGCCCCTACGATGAGCAGTTCTTC
NA TRBJ2-7 TRBD2 TRBV6-6 CAISEGLADLTYEQYF TGTGCCATCAGTGAGGGACTAGCGGATCTAACCTACGAGCAGTACTTC
few TRBJ2-3 NA TRBV5-1 CASSLGTNTDTQYF TGCGCCAGCAGCTTGGGGACCAACACAGATACGCAGTATTTT
NA TRBJ1-4 NA TRBV7-8 CASSLGAPNRGRSLREELFF TGTGCCAGCAGCTTAGGGGCTCCCAATCGGGGACGGTCGTTGCGAGAAGAACTGTTTTTT
few TRBJ2-7 NA TRBV18 CASANGGEQYF TGTGCCAGCGCCAACGGGGGCGAGCAGTACTTC
many TRBJ1-1 NA TRBV12-3/TRBV12-4 CASRRSMGTEAFF TGTGCCAGCAGGCGATCAATGGGGACTGAAGCTTTCTTT
many TRBJ2-7 NA TRBV20-1 CSGGRGPGDEQYF TGCAGTGGGGGTCGGGGCCCCGGGGACGAGCAGTACTTC
NA TRBJ1-2 NA TRBV7-2 CASSPVRTAHGYTF TGTGCCAGCAGCCCCGTGAGGACAGCGCATGGCTACACCTTC
NA TRBJ2-6 NA TRBV4-1 CASSQDRGTGANVLTF TGCGCCAGCAGCCAAGATCGGGGAACTGGGGCCAACGTCCTGACTTTC